This T cell receptor (beta chain) originates from a study of T cells in Graves' hyperthyroidism and ophthalmopathy. Amplification yielded TCR beta CDR3 regions, with RNA transcripts as the source. The HTBI primer set was used in a first-round RT-PCR of the TCR CDR3. TCRdb called the multiplex PCR reads again in MiXCR, with one record for every CDR3 protein. The sample lists around 700,000 distinct CDR3 sequences, over 15% occurring once. The CDR3 loop spans 16 amino acids. Trimming removed 0 bases from V and 3 bases from J, with 15 bases in between. Germline V gene data show CDR1 as SGHTS and CDR2 as YDEGEE. There are a few counts of this clonotype.

The sequence came from a woman aged 45-59 years with Graves' hyperthyroidism that later progressed to Graves' ophthalmopathy. Sequencing was done on a sample of blood. The chain joins TRBV5-8 to TRBJ1-2; D gene uncertain. The CDR3 DNA follows: TGTGCCAGCAGCTTGGCCCTGACGGCAGGTCACTATGGCTACACCTTC. It codes for CASSLALTAGHYGYTF.